This T cell receptor (beta chain) was found in a study of early T cells in non-severe SARS-CoV-2 infection. This CDR3 has 13 residues. CDR1 and CDR2 (germline): SEHNR, FQNEAQ (reference sequence). The ends lost 4 bases at V and 7 bases at J; junction bases unmatched: 3. As part of library construction, unique molecular identifiers were attached to individual cDNA molecules. TCRdb re-called the 5' RACE reads with MiXCR, one entry per CDR3 protein. The sample shows roughly 70,000 distinct CDR3 sequences, around 13% of them seen only once. Study-level findings and limits: There was a bias toward anti-spike CD8 responses in VDJdb matching, which missed private and CD4 specificities.

This clonotype occurred a few times. What it binds is unknown. The receptor was derived from an adult who was a healthcare worker with PCR-confirmed SARS-CoV-2 infection or an uninfected control (not recorded which). The genes are TRBV7-9 and TRBJ2-1; 8 nucleotides agree with TRBD2. Material for sequencing was whole blood. CDR3 nucleotides: TGTGCCAGCAGCTGGGCTAGCGGGAATGAGCAGTTCTTC. Translated, it gives CASSWASGNEQFF. The variable domain in full, with the rest retrieved from reference TRBV7-9 and TRBJ2-1, is DTGVSQNPRHKITKRGQNVTFRCDPISEHNRLYWYRQTLGQGPEFLTYFQNEAQLEKSRLLSDRFSAERPKGSFSTLEIQRTEQGDSAMYLCASSWASGNEQFFGPGTRLTVL.